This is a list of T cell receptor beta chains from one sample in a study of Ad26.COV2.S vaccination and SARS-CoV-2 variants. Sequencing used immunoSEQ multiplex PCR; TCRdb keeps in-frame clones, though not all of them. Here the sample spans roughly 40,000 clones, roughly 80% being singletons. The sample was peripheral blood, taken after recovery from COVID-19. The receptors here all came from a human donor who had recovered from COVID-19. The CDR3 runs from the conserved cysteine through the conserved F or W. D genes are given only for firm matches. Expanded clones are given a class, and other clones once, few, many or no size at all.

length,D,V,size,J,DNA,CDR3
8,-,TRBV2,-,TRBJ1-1,TGTGCCGGATTGTCTAACCAGTTT,CAGLSNQF
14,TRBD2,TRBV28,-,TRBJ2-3,TGTGCCAGCACCCCGGGACTAGCGGTGGATACGCAGTATTTT,CASTPGLAVDTQYF
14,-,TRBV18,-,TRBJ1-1,TGTGCCAGCTCACAACAAGAGGGGAACACTGAAGCTTTCTTT,CASSQQEGNTEAFF
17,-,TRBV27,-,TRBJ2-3,TGTGCCAGCAGGCCCTCCGGTCACCAAACTCGCACAGATACGCAGTATTTT,CASRPSGHQTRTDTQYF
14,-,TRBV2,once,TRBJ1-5,TGTGCCAGCAGTGAGGGGCAGACTGATCAGCCCCAGCATTTT,CASSEGQTDQPQHF
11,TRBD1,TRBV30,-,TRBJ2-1,TGTGCCTACAGGGGTTACAATGAGCAGTTCTTC,CAYRGYNEQFF
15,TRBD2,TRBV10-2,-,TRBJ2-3,TGCGCCAGCAGTACGGCTAGCGGGAGGAGCCTTACGCAGTATTTT,CASSTASGRSLTQYF
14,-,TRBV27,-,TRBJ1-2,TGTGCCAGCAGCCCCGGGGGCATCGTCTATGGCTACACCTTC,CASSPGGIVYGYTF
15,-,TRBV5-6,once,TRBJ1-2,TGTGCCAGCAGCTTGCATAACGGGAGACTCTATGGCTACACCTTC,CASSLHNGRLYGYTF
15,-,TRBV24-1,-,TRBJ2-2,TGTGCCACCAGTGATCGTACAGGGCCCACCGGGGAGCTGTTTTTT,CATSDRTGPTGELFF
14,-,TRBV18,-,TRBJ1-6,TGTGCCAGCTCACCGGGGGTTGATAATTCACCCCTCCACTTT,CASSPGVDNSPLHF
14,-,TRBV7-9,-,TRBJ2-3,TGTGCCAGCAGCTCCCGGACTAGCACAGATACGCAGTATTTT,CASSSRTSTDTQYF
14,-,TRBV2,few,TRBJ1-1,TGTGCCAGCAGTGTCACAGGGCTGAACACTGAAGCTTTCTTT,CASSVTGLNTEAFF
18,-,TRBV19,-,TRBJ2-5,TGTGCCAGTAGTATTGGGGGGGGGCGGGCGGCCCGCCAAGAGACCCAGTACTTC,CASSIGGGRAARQETQYF
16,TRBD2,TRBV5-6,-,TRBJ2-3,TGTGCCAGCAGCTTGACTAGCGGGGGGAACACAGATACGCAGTATTTT,CASSLTSGGNTDTQYF
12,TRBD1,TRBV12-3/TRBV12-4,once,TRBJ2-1,TGTGCCAGCAGTACGACAGGGATTGAGCAGTTCTTC,CASSTTGIEQFF
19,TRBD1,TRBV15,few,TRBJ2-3,TGTGCCACCAGTCTGCTGGGACAGGGGCCCGCCTGGGTCCGGAATACGCAGTATTTT,CATSLLGQGPAWVRNTQYF
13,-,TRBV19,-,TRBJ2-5,TGTGCCAGTAGTATAGGGCGCTTAGGGACCCAGTACTTC,CASSIGRLGTQYF
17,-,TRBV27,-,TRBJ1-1,TGTGCCAGCAGAGACTCACCTGGGGGCAGGGCGGACACTGAAGCTTTCTTT,CASRDSPGGRADTEAFF
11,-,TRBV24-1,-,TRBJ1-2,TGTGCCACCAGTGACCCCTATGGCTACACCTTC,CATSDPYGYTF
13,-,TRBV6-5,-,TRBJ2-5,TGTGCCAGCAGTTACGAAGACCAAGAGACCCAGTACTTC,CASSYEDQETQYF
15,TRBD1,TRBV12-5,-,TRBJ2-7,TGTGCTAGTGGCCGGGTCCGGGACAGGTCCTACGAGCAGTACTTC,CASGRVRDRSYEQYF
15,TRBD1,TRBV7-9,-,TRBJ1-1,TGTGCCAGCAGCATCCTAACAGGGGTAGGGACTGAAGCTTTCTTT,CASSILTGVGTEAFF
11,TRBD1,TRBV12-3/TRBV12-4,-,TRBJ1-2,TGTGCCAGCAACAGGGGTGGTGGCTACACCTTC,CASNRGGGYTF
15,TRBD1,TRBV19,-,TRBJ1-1,TGTGCCAGTAACCTCCCCGGGACAGGGCGGTTGAGGGCTTTCTTT,CASNLPGTGRLRAFF
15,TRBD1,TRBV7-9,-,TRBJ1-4,TGTGCCAGCAGCCCAGGGGGCGCGCTCCGAGGAAAACTGTTTTTT,CASSPGGALRGKLFF
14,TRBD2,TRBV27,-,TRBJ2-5,TGTGCCAGCAGTTTCGGAGCGGGAGTAGAGACCCAGTACTTC,CASSFGAGVETQYF
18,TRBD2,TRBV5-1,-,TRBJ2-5,TGCGCCAGCAGTCCAAGGACTAGCGGGATGGGGGCCGGGGAGACCCAGTACTTC,CASSPRTSGMGAGETQYF
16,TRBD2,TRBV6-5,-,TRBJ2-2,TGTGCCAGCAGTTACTTGCGGGAGAGCAACACCGGGGAGCTGTTTTTT,CASSYLRESNTGELFF
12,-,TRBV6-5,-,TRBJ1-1,TGTGCCAGCAGTTACGGGCTCCTTGAAGCTTTCTTT,CASSYGLLEAFF
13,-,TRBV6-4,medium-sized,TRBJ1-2,TGTGCCAGCAGTGACCAGGGGCTTGGTGGCTACACCTTC,CASSDQGLGGYTF
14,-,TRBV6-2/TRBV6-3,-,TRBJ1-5,TGTGCCAGCAGTTCGGACAGTGGGCATCAGCCCCAGCATTTT,CASSSDSGHQPQHF
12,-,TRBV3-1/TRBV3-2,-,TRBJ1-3,TGTGCCAGCAGCCTACAGGGATACACCATATATTTT,CASSLQGYTIYF
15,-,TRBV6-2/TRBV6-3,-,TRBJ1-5,TGTGCCAGCAGTTATGGGAGGATAGGCAATCAGCCCCAGCATTTT,CASSYGRIGNQPQHF
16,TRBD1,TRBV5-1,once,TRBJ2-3,TGCGCCAGCAGCTTCGGACAGGAGGAGAGCACAGATACGCAGTATTTT,CASSFGQEESTDTQYF
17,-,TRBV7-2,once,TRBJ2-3,TGTGCCAGCAGTCACCTCCCGGGTGGACTGATCACAGATACGCAGTATTTT,CASSHLPGGLITDTQYF
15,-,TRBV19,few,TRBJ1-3,TGTGCCAGTAGCCGGGGACTCACCATGGGAAACACCATATATTTT,CASSRGLTMGNTIYF